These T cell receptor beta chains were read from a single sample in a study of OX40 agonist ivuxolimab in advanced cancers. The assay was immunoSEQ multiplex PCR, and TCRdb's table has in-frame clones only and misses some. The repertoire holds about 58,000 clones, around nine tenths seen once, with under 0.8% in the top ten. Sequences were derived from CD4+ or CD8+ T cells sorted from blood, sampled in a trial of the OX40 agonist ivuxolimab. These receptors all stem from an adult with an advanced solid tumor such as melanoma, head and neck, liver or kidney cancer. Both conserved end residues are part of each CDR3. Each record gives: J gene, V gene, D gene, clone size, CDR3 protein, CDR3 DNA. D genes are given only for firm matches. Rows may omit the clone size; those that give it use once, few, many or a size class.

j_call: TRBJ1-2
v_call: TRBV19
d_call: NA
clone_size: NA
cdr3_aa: CASSQANYGYTF
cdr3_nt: TGTGCCAGTAGTCAGGCCAATTATGGCTACACCTTC

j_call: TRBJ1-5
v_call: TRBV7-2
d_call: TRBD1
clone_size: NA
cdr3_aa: CASSRGTGGHQPQHF
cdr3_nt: TGTGCCAGCAGCCGAGGGACAGGGGGGCATCAGCCCCAGCATTTT

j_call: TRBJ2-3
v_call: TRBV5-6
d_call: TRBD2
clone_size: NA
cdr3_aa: CASSSSPRAGVADTQYF
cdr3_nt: TGTGCCAGCAGCTCCTCCCCAAGGGCGGGAGTCGCAGATACGCAGTATTTT

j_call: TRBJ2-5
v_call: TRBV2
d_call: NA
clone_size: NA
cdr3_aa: CASNRGQETQYF
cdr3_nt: TGTGCCAGCAACAGAGGACAAGAGACCCAGTACTTC

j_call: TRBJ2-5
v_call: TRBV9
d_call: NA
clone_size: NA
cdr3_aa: CASSPTGGAETQYF
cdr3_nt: TGTGCCAGCAGCCCCACGGGTGGGGCGGAGACCCAGTACTTC

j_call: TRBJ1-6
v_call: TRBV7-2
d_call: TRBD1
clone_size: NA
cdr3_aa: CASSFRDRANSPLHF
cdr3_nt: TGTGCCAGCAGCTTTCGGGACAGGGCGAATTCACCCCTCCACTTT

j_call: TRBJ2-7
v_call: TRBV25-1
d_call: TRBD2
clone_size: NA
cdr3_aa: CASSVAGGSEQYF
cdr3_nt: TGTGCCAGCAGTGTAGCGGGAGGTAGCGAGCAGTACTTC

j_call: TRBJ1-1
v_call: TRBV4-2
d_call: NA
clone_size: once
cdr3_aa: CASSQEVENTEAFF
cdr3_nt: TGTGCCAGCAGCCAAGAAGTAGAGAACACTGAAGCTTTCTTT

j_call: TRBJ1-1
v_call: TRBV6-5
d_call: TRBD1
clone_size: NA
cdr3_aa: CASRARQGRTEAFF
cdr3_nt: TGTGCCAGCAGGGCCCGACAGGGGAGGACTGAAGCTTTCTTT

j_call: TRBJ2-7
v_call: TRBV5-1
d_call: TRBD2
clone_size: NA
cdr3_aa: CASRTSGDSYEQYF
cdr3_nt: TGCGCCAGCAGAACTAGCGGGGATTCCTACGAGCAGTACTTC

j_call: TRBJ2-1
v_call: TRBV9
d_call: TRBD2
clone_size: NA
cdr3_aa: CASSPRNSGSNYNEQFF
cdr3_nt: TGTGCCAGCAGCCCTCGTAACAGCGGGAGTAACTACAATGAGCAGTTCTTC

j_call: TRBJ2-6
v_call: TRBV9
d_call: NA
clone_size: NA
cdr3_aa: CASSVQVSGANVLTF
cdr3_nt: TGTGCCAGCAGCGTACAGGTGTCTGGGGCCAACGTCCTGACTTTC

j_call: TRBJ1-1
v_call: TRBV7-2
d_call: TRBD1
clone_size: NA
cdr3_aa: CASSRDRIGNTEAFF
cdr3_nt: TGTGCCAGCAGCAGGGACAGGATTGGCAACACTGAAGCTTTCTTT

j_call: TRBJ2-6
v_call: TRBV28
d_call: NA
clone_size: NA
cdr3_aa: CASSLSTGANVLTF
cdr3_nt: TGTGCCAGCAGTTTAAGCACTGGGGCCAACGTCCTGACTTTC

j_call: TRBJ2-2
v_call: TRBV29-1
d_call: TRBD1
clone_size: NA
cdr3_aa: CSVGPTGGGELFF
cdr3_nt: TGCAGCGTTGGCCCAACAGGGGGCGGGGAGCTGTTTTTT

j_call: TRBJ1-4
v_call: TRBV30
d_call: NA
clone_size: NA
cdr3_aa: CAWSAPGAGEKLFF
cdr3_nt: TGTGCCTGGAGTGCCCCGGGAGCCGGGGAAAAACTGTTTTTT

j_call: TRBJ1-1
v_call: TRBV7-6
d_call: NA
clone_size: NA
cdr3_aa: CASSSTPPSFEAFF
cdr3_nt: TGTGCCAGCAGCTCGACGCCGCCCAGTTTTGAAGCTTTCTTT

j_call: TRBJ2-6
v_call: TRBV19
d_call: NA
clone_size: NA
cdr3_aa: CASSARLAGANVLTF
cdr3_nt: TGTGCCAGTAGTGCCAGGTTGGCTGGGGCCAACGTCCTGACTTTC

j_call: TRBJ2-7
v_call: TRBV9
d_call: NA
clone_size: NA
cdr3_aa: CASSPQGGSYEQYF
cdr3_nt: TGTGCCAGCAGCCCGCAGGGGGGATCCTACGAGCAGTACTTC

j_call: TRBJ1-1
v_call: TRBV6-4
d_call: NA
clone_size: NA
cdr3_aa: CASSSRGGDTEAFF
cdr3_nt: TGTGCCAGCAGTTCCCGGGGGGGGGACACTGAAGCTTTCTTT

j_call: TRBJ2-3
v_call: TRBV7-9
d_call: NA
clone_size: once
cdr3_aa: CASSLGAGGSTDTQYF
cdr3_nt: TGTGCCAGCAGCTTAGGGGCTGGCGGAAGCACAGATACGCAGTATTTT

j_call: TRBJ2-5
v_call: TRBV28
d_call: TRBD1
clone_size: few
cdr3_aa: CASSPPPQGARETQYF
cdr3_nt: TGTGCCAGCAGTCCCCCCCCACAGGGGGCCAGGGAGACCCAGTACTTC

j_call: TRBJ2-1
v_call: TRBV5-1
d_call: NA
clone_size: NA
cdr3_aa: CASSLAGLPREQFF
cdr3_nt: TGCGCCAGCAGCTTGGCCGGCCTCCCCCGGGAGCAGTTCTTC

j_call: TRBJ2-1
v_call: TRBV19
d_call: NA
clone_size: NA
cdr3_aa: CASSLEHNAYNEQFF
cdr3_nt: TGTGCCAGTAGTTTAGAGCACAACGCCTACAATGAGCAGTTCTTC

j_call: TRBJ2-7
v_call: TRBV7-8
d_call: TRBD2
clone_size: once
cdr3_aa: CASSLRLAGYEQYF
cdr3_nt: TGTGCCAGCAGCTTGAGGCTAGCGGGCTACGAGCAGTACTTC

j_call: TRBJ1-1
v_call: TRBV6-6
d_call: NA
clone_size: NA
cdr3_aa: CASEQRGLTEAFF
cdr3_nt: TGTGCCAGCGAACAACGGGGGTTGACTGAAGCTTTCTTT

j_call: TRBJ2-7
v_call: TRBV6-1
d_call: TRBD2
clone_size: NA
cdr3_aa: CASRLAGGPVREQYF
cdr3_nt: TGTGCCAGCAGACTAGCGGGAGGGCCAGTCCGCGAGCAGTACTTC

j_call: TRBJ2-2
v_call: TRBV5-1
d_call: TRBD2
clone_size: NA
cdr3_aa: CASSLVAGSNTGELFF
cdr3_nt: TGCGCCAGCAGCTTGGTAGCGGGTTCGAACACCGGGGAGCTGTTTTTT

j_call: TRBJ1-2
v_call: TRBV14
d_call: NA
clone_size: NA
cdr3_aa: CASSGLRGLSGGYTF
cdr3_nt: TGTGCCAGCAGCGGCTTGAGGGGACTTTCGGGTGGCTACACCTTC

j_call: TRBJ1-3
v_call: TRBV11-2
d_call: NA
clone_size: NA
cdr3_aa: CASRPLNSGNTIYF
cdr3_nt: TGTGCCAGCCGCCCCCTAAACAGTGGAAACACCATATATTTT

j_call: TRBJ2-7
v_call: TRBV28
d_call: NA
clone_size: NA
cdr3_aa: CASSYPPRYEQYF
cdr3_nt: TGTGCCAGCAGTTACCCCCCACGATACGAGCAGTACTTC

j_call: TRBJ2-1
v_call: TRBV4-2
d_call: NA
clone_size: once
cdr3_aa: CASSQDQGSGDYNEQFF
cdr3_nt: TGTGCCAGCAGCCAAGATCAGGGTAGCGGAGATTACAATGAGCAGTTCTTC

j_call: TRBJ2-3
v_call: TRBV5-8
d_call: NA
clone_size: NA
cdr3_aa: CASSFYFVARDTDTQYF
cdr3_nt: TGTGCCAGCAGCTTTTACTTTGTCGCTAGAGACACAGATACGCAGTATTTT

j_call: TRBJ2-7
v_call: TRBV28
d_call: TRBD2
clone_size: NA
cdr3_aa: CASSPFSSGRYEQYF
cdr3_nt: TGTGCCAGCAGCCCTTTTAGTAGCGGGAGATACGAGCAGTACTTC

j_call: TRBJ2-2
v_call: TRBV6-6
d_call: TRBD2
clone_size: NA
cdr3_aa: CASRYRDYAAGELFF
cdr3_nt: TGTGCCAGCAGATACCGGGACTACGCGGCCGGGGAGCTGTTTTTT

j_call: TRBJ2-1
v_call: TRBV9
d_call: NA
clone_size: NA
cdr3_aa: CASSVARDILSYNEQFF
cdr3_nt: TGTGCCAGCAGCGTAGCTAGGGATATCCTTTCCTACAATGAGCAGTTCTTC

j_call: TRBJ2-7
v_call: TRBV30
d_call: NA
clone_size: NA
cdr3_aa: CAWSGLLPYEQYF
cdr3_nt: TGTGCCTGGAGTGGACTATTGCCCTACGAGCAGTACTTC

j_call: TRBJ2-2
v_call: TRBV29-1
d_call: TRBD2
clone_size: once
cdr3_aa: CSVGWAWASGNTGELFF
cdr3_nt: TGCAGCGTTGGGTGGGCCTGGGCTAGCGGGAACACCGGGGAGCTGTTTTTT

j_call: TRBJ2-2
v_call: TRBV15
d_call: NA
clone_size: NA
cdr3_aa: CATSERYANTGELFF
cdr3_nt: TGTGCCACCAGCGAACGATACGCGAACACCGGGGAGCTGTTTTTT

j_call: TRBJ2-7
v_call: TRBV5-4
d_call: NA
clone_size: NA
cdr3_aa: CASSSAPHQAGYEQYF
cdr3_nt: TGTGCCAGCAGCTCTGCCCCCCATCAGGCAGGGTACGAGCAGTACTTC

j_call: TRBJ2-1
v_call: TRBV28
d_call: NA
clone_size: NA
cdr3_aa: CASIRVRGSRGIYNEQFF
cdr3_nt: TGTGCCAGCATCCGCGTGAGGGGTTCGAGAGGGATATACAATGAGCAGTTCTTC

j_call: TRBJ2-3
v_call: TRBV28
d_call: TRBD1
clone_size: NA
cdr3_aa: CASSQRQGSTDTQYF
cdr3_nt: TGTGCCAGCAGCCAACGACAGGGGAGCACAGATACGCAGTATTTT

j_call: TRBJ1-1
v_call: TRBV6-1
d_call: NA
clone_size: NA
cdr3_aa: CASSEEMNTEAFF
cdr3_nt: TGTGCCAGCAGTGAGGAGATGAACACTGAAGCTTTCTTT

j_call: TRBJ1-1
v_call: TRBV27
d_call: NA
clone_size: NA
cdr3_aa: CASSSRPDMNTEAFF
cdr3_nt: TGTGCCAGCAGTTCCCGTCCCGACATGAACACTGAAGCTTTCTTT

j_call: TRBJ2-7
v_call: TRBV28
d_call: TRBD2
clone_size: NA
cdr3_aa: CASPPGVAGDLRREQYF
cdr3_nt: TGTGCCAGCCCCCCTGGGGTAGCGGGAGATTTACGGAGGGAGCAGTACTTC

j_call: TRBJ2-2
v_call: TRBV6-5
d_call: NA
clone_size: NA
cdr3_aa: CASSYSLTTGELFF
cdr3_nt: TGTGCCAGCAGTTACTCGTTAACGACCGGGGAGCTGTTTTTT

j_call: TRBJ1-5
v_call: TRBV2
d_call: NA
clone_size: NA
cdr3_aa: CASRRQNSNQPQHF
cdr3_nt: TGTGCCAGCAGAAGACAGAATAGCAATCAGCCCCAGCATTTT

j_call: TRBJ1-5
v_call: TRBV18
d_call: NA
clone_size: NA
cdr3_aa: CASSQGIDQPQHF
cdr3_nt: TGTGCCAGCTCACAGGGGATAGACCAGCCCCAGCATTTT

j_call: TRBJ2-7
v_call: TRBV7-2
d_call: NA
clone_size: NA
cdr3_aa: CASSLNYEQYF
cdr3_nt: TGTGCCAGCAGTTTGAACTACGAGCAGTACTTC

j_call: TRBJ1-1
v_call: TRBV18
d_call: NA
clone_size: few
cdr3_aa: CASSGWYTEAFF
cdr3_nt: TGTGCCAGCTCAGGCTGGTACACTGAAGCTTTCTTT

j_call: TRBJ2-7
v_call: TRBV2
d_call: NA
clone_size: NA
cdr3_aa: CASSEGYEQYF
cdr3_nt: TGTGCCAGCAGTGAGGGCTACGAGCAGTACTTC

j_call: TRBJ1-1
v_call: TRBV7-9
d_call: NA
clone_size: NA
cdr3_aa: CASSLTRGGTEAFF
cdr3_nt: TGTGCCAGCAGCTTAACCCGAGGAGGCACTGAAGCTTTCTTT

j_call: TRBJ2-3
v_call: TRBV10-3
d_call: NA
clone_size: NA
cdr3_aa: CAISLLGGSGDTQYF
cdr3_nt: TGTGCCATCAGCCTACTAGGTGGAAGTGGAGATACGCAGTATTTT

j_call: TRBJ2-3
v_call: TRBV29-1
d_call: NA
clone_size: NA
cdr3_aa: CSVGDGRGADTQYF
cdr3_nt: TGCAGCGTTGGAGACGGGAGAGGGGCAGATACGCAGTATTTT

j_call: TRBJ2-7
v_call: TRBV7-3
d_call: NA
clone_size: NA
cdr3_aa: CAFKVGDTFSYEQYF
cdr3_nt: TGTGCCTTCAAGGTAGGGGACACCTTCTCCTACGAGCAGTACTTC

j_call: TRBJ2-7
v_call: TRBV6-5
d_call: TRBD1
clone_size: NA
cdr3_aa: CASGPRDRVREQYF
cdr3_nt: TGTGCCAGCGGCCCCCGGGACAGGGTGCGCGAGCAGTACTTC